A selection of T cell receptor beta chains follows, all from one sample in a study of monozygotic twins with inflammatory bowel disease. TCRdb re-called the 5' RACE reads; one entry per CDR3 protein, DNA not given. The listing records about 380,000 distinct CDR3 sequences. Sequenced sample: blood. These receptors all stem from a human donor with ulcerative colitis or Crohn's disease, or a healthy co-twin of an affected twin (not recorded which). CDR3s include the opening cysteine and the closing phenylalanine or tryptophan. Each record gives: CDR3 length, V gene, J gene, CDR3 protein.

len: 15; v_gene: TRBV7-8; j_gene: TRBJ2-7; CDR3aa: CASSLEAGTSYEQYF
len: 19; v_gene: TRBV6-5; j_gene: TRBJ2-5; CDR3aa: CASSYPASGLAADWETQYF
len: 16; v_gene: TRBV4-3; j_gene: TRBJ2-3; CDR3aa: CASSPGPALDTDTQYF
len: 17; v_gene: TRBV7-2; j_gene: TRBJ2-3; CDR3aa: CASSLASLAGRTDTQYF
len: 15; v_gene: TRBV20-1; j_gene: TRBJ2-1; CDR3aa: CSAAPGGGEDNEQFF
len: 16; v_gene: TRBV27; j_gene: TRBJ1-5; CDR3aa: CASSPRQSLSNQPQHF
len: 16; v_gene: TRBV24-1; j_gene: TRBJ1-5; CDR3aa: CATSDSGTGPQEPQHF
len: 15; v_gene: TRBV7-6; j_gene: TRBJ2-4; CDR3aa: CASSLGVSGMNIQYF
len: 12; v_gene: TRBV6-2/TRBV6-3; j_gene: TRBJ2-1; CDR3aa: CASSYPRDEQFF
len: 16; v_gene: TRBV20-1; j_gene: TRBJ2-1; CDR3aa: CSAVTGGNIAYNEQFF
len: 14; v_gene: TRBV3-1; j_gene: TRBJ2-7; CDR3aa: CASTQAGRDYEQYF
len: 13; v_gene: TRBV5-4; j_gene: TRBJ2-7; CDR3aa: CASSSNRQGEQYF
len: 13; v_gene: TRBV5-1; j_gene: TRBJ1-2; CDR3aa: CASSQDRIYGYTF
len: 16; v_gene: TRBV19; j_gene: TRBJ1-5; CDR3aa: CASSMLGQGTNQPQHF
len: 16; v_gene: TRBV5-1; j_gene: TRBJ2-3; CDR3aa: CASTITPAGSTDTQYF
len: 14; v_gene: TRBV4-3; j_gene: TRBJ2-7; CDR3aa: CASSQSTSHYEQYF
len: 15; v_gene: TRBV12-3/TRBV12-4; j_gene: TRBJ1-6; CDR3aa: CASSRGGGMHSPLHF
len: 15; v_gene: TRBV7-3; j_gene: TRBJ2-7; CDR3aa: CASSLSGQGNYEQYF
len: 17; v_gene: TRBV14; j_gene: TRBJ2-3; CDR3aa: CASSQDRAMLSTDTQYF
len: 15; v_gene: TRBV18; j_gene: TRBJ2-7; CDR3aa: CASSQGQGREDEQYF
len: 14; v_gene: TRBV24-1; j_gene: TRBJ2-1; CDR3aa: CATSPKGPYNEQFF
len: 13; v_gene: TRBV30; j_gene: TRBJ2-3; CDR3aa: CAWSRGNTDTQYF
len: 14; v_gene: TRBV12-3/TRBV12-4; j_gene: TRBJ1-1; CDR3aa: CASASRALRTEAFF
len: 18; v_gene: TRBV5-1; j_gene: TRBJ1-6; CDR3aa: CASSLEASGTLRDSPLHF
len: 15; v_gene: TRBV4-3; j_gene: TRBJ2-2; CDR3aa: CASSLDRGVTGELFF